The table lists the clone carrying this T cell receptor (beta chain) with many counts. The data were obtained in a study of neurological immune-mediated disorders. Via MiXCR, TCRdb re-called the 5' RACE reads, giving one row per CDR3 protein. The data contain tens of thousands of distinct CDR3 sequences, 2.6% of them seen just once; the ten biggest clones take up around 1.1%. This CDR3 comprises 14 residues. Germline CDR1 is KGHDR and CDR2 is SFDVKD. V was pared by 9 bases and J by 0 bases, with 11 bases between. The V gene is TRBV24-1, the J gene TRBJ2-1; D uncertain. Sequencing was carried out using PBMCs. This sequence originates from a woman aged 30 to 39 with multiple sclerosis. CDR3 sequence (DNA): TGTGCCACCGCTGCCCCGAGCTCCTACAATGAGCAGTTCTTC. Translation gives CATAAPSSYNEQFF.